This T cell receptor beta chain was found in a study of T cell repertoires in cytomegalovirus infection. A note on this clonotype: The antigen is undetermined. Germline is not matched at one junction end, which may reflect a read error.

Using its own MiXCR run on the reads, TCRdb lists one record per CDR3 protein. This sample has fewer than 950,000 distinct CDR3 sequences, with about 33% found just once. Overall study results and limits: Cumulative public TCR beta family frequency identified CMV carriers with the relevant HLA.

This CDR3 is 13 amino acids long. CDR1 and CDR2 from the germline V gene are MNHNY and SVGAGI (reference sequence). This receptor was taken from a human donor in good health (CMV status not recorded). Some clones in this sample may be carry-over from other donors' samples. The J gene is TRBJ1-5, the V gene TRBV6-6; 8 bases are a match to TRBD1. The sequencing used cultured CD8+ T cells from PBMCs, collected from culture after CMV antigen stimulation. The CDR3 DNA sequence: TGTGCCAGCAGTTACTCCGACGGGACAGGTGCCAATTTT. Protein product: CASSYSDGTGANF.